The rows below give T cell receptor beta chains drawn from one sample of a study of blood T cells in healthy people across ages. TCRdb ran MiXCR on the 5' RACE reads and lists one entry per CDR3 protein. The data show roughly 700,000 distinct CDR3 sequences, around 32% seen once. The sequenced sample consisted of blood. The receptors here all came from a woman aged 80 or over in good health. The CDR3 runs from the conserved cysteine through the conserved F or W. Each record gives: D gene, J gene, clone size, V gene, CDR3 DNA, CDR3 protein. The D gene is left open where the match is weak. Clone size is stated in some rows and not others, as once, few, many or a class when expanded.

>-|TRBJ2-4|-|TRBV7-9
TGTGCCAGCAGCTCACAGGGAGCCAAAGCCAAAAACATTCAGTACTTC
CASSSQGAKAKNIQYF
>-|TRBJ1-2|-|TRBV7-2
TGTGCCAGCAGCTCCGGCGGGCATGGCTACACCTTC
CASSSGGHGYTF
>TRBD1|TRBJ1-5|-|TRBV12-3/TRBV12-4
TGTGCCAGCAGCTCGGACAGGGGGCCAAATCAGCCCCAGCATTTT
CASSSDRGPNQPQHF
>-|TRBJ2-7|many|TRBV7-2
TGTGCCAGCAGCCCGAAAAGCTCCTACGAGCAGTACTTC
CASSPKSSYEQYF
>TRBD2|TRBJ2-1|-|TRBV7-9
TGTGCCAGCAGTCCCGGGACTAGCGGGGGACATCCCCACAATGAGCAGTTCTTC
CASSPGTSGGHPHNEQFF
>-|TRBJ2-7|few|TRBV3-1
TGTGCCAGCAGCCAAGATCCCCGGGCTATAGAGGAGCAGTACTTC
CASSQDPRAIEEQYF
>-|TRBJ2-5|few|TRBV5-1
TGTGCCAGCAGCCCCCAAGGAAGGAACAATGAGCAGTACTTC
CASSPQGRNNEQYF
>-|TRBJ2-7|-|TRBV29-1
TGCAGCGTATCACAGGGTCAGACCTACGAGCAGTACTTC
CSVSQGQTYEQYF
>TRBD1|TRBJ1-4|few|TRBV7-2
TGTGCCAGCAGCCCCGGGACAGGGGGCGTCCGCGGTGAAAAACTGTTTTTT
CASSPGTGGVRGEKLFF
>-|TRBJ1-2|-|TRBV29-1
TGCAGCGTTGACGGCTACGGCTACACCTTC
CSVDGYGYTF
>TRBD1|TRBJ1-6|many|TRBV7-2
TGTGCCAGCAGTTGGACAGGGGTTAATTCACCCCTCCACTTT
CASSWTGVNSPLHF
>-|TRBJ2-7|many|TRBV11-1
TGTGCCAGCAAGGAAGGCGTCTCCTACGAGCAGTACTTC
CASKEGVSYEQYF
>-|TRBJ2-3|many|TRBV15
TGTGCCACCAGCCCCAGACTAACCCTTAGCACAGATACGCAGTATTTT
CATSPRLTLSTDTQYF
>TRBD2|TRBJ2-1|-|TRBV20-1
TGCAGTGCTAGGGGGACTAGCGGGTGGAGTGGTTCCTACAATGAGCAGTTCTTC
CSARGTSGWSGSYNEQFF
>TRBD1|TRBJ1-4|once|TRBV5-1
TGCGCCAGTCAACAGGGGGCGAGGGTTAATGAAAAACGGTTTTTT
CASQQGARVNEKRFF
>-|TRBJ1-4|few|TRBV6-5
TGTGCCAGCAGTTACTCGGGGGGGGTTCAAAAACTGTTTTTT
CASSYSGGVQKLFF
>TRBD1|TRBJ2-6|-|TRBV6-6
TGTGCCAGCAGTCTCGACAGGGGGGCTACTGGGGCCAACGTCCGGACTTTC
CASSLDRGATGANVRTF
>-|TRBJ2-5|-|TRBV20-1
TGCAGTGCTCGAACCCCCTCAGAGACCCAGTACTTC
CSARTPSETQYF
>-|TRBJ1-2|-|TRBV2
TGTGCCAGCAGGGAACGGGGGGGCGCCTATGGCTACACCTTC
CASRERGGAYGYTF
>-|TRBJ1-5|-|TRBV28
TGTGCCTCCTCTGGGGGAGGAGGTGATCGGCCCCAGCATTTT
CASSGGGGDRPQHF
>-|TRBJ1-2|-|TRBV28
TGTGCCAGCAGTTATCAAACACAGGGTTACTACTATGGCTACACCTTC
CASSYQTQGYYYGYTF
>-|TRBJ2-2|-|TRBV10-3
TGTGCCATCAGTGTGGCCGGGATCACCGGGGAGCTGTTTTTT
CAISVAGITGELFF
>TRBD1|TRBJ2-1|few|TRBV6-1
TGTGCCAGCAGGGGAGTAGGTTGGGACAGGAAGTTCTTC
CASRGVGWDRKFF
>-|TRBJ2-7|-|TRBV5-1
TGCGCCAGCAGCTTGGATGGAGTAGCCGACTTCGAGCAGTACTTC
CASSLDGVADFEQYF
>-|TRBJ2-5|many|TRBV7-9
TGTGCCAGCAGCTTAGAGGGACGCGAGGCGGAGACCCAGTACTTC
CASSLEGREAETQYF
>-|TRBJ2-1|many|TRBV3-1
TGTGCCAGCAGCCAAGACGGCCTAGGCGCTTACAATGAGCAGTTCTTC
CASSQDGLGAYNEQFF
>TRBD2|TRBJ2-5|-|TRBV7-2
TGTGCCAGCAGCTTAGGTCCTACTAGCGGGGGGAAGCATGAGCAGTACTTC
CASSLGPTSGGKHEQYF
>-|TRBJ2-3|-|TRBV12-2
TGTGCAAGTCGCCTCCCGGGACTAGCGGGGGGTATTATGGATACGCAGTATTTT
CASRLPGLAGGIMDTQYF
>-|TRBJ1-3|-|TRBV11-2
TGTGCCAGCAACTTCCCGGGACACTCCGGAAACACCATATATTTT
CASNFPGHSGNTIYF
>-|TRBJ1-1|-|TRBV5-1
TGCGCCAGCAGCCAGGACCGGGATAGAGTTTTCTTT
CASSQDRDRVFF
>-|TRBJ1-4|-|TRBV6-6
TGTGCCAGCAGTTACTCGCAGGGTATGGTTGGGCTGTTTTTT
CASSYSQGMVGLFF
>-|TRBJ2-2|few|TRBV6-2/TRBV6-3
TGTGCCAGCAGTCCTGAGCGGACTACCGGGGAGCTGTTTTTT
CASSPERTTGELFF
>TRBD2|TRBJ2-5|-|TRBV27
TGTGCCAGCAGTTCTATAGCGGGAGACCAAGAGACCCAGTACTTC
CASSSIAGDQETQYF
>-|TRBJ2-3|many|TRBV29-1
TGCAGCGTTGATGTAGCTGGAGATACGCAGTATTTT
CSVDVAGDTQYF
>TRBD2|TRBJ2-3|-|TRBV28
TGTGCCAGCAGTTTTTGGCACACCGTAGCGGGAGAACTTGACGCAGATACGCAGTATTTT
CASSFWHTVAGELDADTQYF
>TRBD1|TRBJ1-2|-|TRBV7-3
TGTGCCAGCAGCCGGACAGGGGGTAAAGGTGACTACACCTTC
CASSRTGGKGDYTF
>-|TRBJ2-3|many|TRBV20-1
TGCAGTGCTAGACGACAGGAGAGCACAGATACGCAGTATTTT
CSARRQESTDTQYF
>-|TRBJ2-7|many|TRBV5-1
TGCGCCAGCAGCTTAGAGGGGAAAGGTGCCGAGCAGTACTTC
CASSLEGKGAEQYF
>TRBD2|TRBJ2-1|many|TRBV5-1
TGCGCCAGCAGCTCAGACAGACTAGCGGGGGCAAATGAGCAGTTCTTC
CASSSDRLAGANEQFF
>TRBD1|TRBJ1-5|few|TRBV2
TGTGCCAGCAGTGTCCGGGACAGGGAAGGTCAGCCCCAGCATTTT
CASSVRDREGQPQHF
>TRBD1|TRBJ2-7|many|TRBV6-6
TGTGCCAGCAGTTACTCGCAGGGACAGGGTCTCGAGCAGTACTTC
CASSYSQGQGLEQYF